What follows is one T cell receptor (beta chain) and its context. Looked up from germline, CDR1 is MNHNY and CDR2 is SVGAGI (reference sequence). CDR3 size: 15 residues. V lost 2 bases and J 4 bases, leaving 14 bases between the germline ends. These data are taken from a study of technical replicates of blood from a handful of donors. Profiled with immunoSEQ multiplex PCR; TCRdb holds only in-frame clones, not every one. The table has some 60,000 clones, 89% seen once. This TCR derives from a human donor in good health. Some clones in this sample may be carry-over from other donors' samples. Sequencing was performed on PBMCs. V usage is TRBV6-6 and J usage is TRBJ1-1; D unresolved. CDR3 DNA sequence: TGTGCCAGCAGTTACCAGAAAGGAGCGGTCACTGAAGCTTTCTTT. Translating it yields CASSYQKGAVTEAFF.